Listed below are T cell receptor beta chains from one sample, sequenced in a study of T cells in Graves' hyperthyroidism and ophthalmopathy. MiXCR was run by TCRdb on the multiplex PCR reads, yielding one entry per CDR3 protein. The sample carries about 620,000 distinct CDR3 sequences, around 15% recorded once. The source material was blood. These receptors were taken from a woman aged 25 to 39 with Graves' hyperthyroidism. Both conserved end residues are part of each CDR3. A D gene is named only where the DNA matches it firmly. Not every row has a clone size; where given, it reads once, few, many or a size class.

>TRBV7-6|TRBD2|TRBJ2-1|few
CASSLVRSGSAINEQFF
TGTGCCAGCAGCTTAGTCCGGAGCGGGAGTGCAATCAATGAGCAGTTCTTC
>TRBV2|.|TRBJ2-7|many
CASSLRNTGTMQYF
TGTGCCAGCAGCCTTAGAAATACAGGGACCATGCAGTACTTC
>TRBV2|TRBD1|TRBJ1-2|many
CASKGASGDYGYTF
TGTGCCAGCAAGGGGGCTTCGGGAGACTATGGCTACACCTTC
>TRBV7-8|TRBD1|TRBJ1-3|many
CASSLEGQVSGNTIYF
TGTGCCAGCAGCTTAGAGGGACAGGTCTCTGGAAACACCATATATTTT
>TRBV6-1|TRBD2|TRBJ2-1|many
CASRDWGGEQFF
TGTGCCAGCAGGGACTGGGGGGGTGAGCAGTTCTTC
>TRBV3-1|.|TRBJ1-4|many
CASSQGASHRRGEKLFF
TGTGCCAGCAGCCAAGGGGCCTCCCACAGGAGGGGTGAAAAACTGTTTTTT
>TRBV7-2|TRBD2|TRBJ2-7|.
CASSFSPTSGSTVYRSYEHYF
TGTGCCAGCAGCTTCTCCCCTACTAGCGGGAGCACAGTCTACCGCTCCTACGAGCATTACTTC
>TRBV28|.|TRBJ2-5|many
CASSLRGGETQYF
TGTGCCAGCAGCCTGAGAGGGGGAGAGACCCAGTACTTC
>TRBV28|TRBD1|TRBJ2-5|.
CASIPIWGDRGGGTRYF
TGTGCCAGCATCCCCATTTGGGGGGACAGGGGGGGGGGAACTCGGTACTTC
>TRBV5-1|TRBD1|TRBJ1-2|.
CASSLGPTGRLVYGYTF
TGCGCCAGCAGCTTGGGCCCGACAGGGCGGCTAGTCTATGGCTACACCTTC
>TRBV27|.|TRBJ1-5|.
CASSWGERQPQHF
TGTGCCAGCAGTTGGGGCGAGCGTCAGCCCCAGCATTTT
>TRBV11-2|.|TRBJ1-1|.
CASSFQALGTEAFF
TGTGCCAGCAGCTTTCAGGCTCTGGGGACTGAAGCTTTCTTT
>TRBV7-2|TRBD2|TRBJ2-2|many
CASSGTSGSFTGELFF
TGTGCCAGCAGTGGTACTAGCGGGAGTTTCACCGGGGAGCTGTTTTTT
>TRBV28|TRBD1|TRBJ1-2|.
CASWDRGMYGYTF
TGTGCCAGTTGGGACAGGGGGATGTATGGCTACACCTTC
>TRBV11-2|.|TRBJ2-7|many
CASSSMTASYEQYF
TGTGCCAGCAGCTCTATGACCGCTTCCTACGAGCAGTACTTC
>TRBV9|.|TRBJ2-7|.
CASSVAPGYEQYF
TGTGCCAGCAGCGTAGCTCCGGGCTACGAGCAGTACTTC
>TRBV24-1|TRBD2|TRBJ2-3|many
CATSSSGKADTQYF
TGTGCCACCAGTTCTAGCGGGAAGGCAGATACGCAGTATTTT
>TRBV15|.|TRBJ2-1|.
CATSRDQRAYNEQFF
TGTGCCACCAGCAGAGACCAGCGGGCTTACAATGAGCAGTTCTTC
>TRBV20-1|.|TRBJ2-1|few
CSASEAEVVADNEQFF
TGCAGTGCTAGTGAAGCTGAGGTAGTCGCGGACAATGAGCAGTTCTTC
>TRBV2|.|TRBJ2-3|many
CASRGASSPTDTQYF
TGTGCCAGCAGGGGAGCAAGTTCCCCCACAGATACGCAGTATTTT
>TRBV18|TRBD2|TRBJ2-5|many
CASSLAGDDETQYF
TGTGCCAGCTCACTAGCGGGAGACGATGAGACCCAGTACTTC
>TRBV5-5|.|TRBJ2-7|many
CASRRTGRYEQYF
TGTGCCAGCCGTAGGACCGGTCGATACGAGCAGTACTTC
>TRBV3-1|.|TRBJ2-7|many
CASSQAGTHYEQYF
TGTGCCAGCAGCCAAGCCGGGACGCACTACGAGCAGTACTTC
>TRBV12-3/TRBV12-4|.|TRBJ2-5|few
CASSLWMRETQYF
TGTGCCAGCAGTTTGTGGATGAGGGAGACCCAGTACTTC
>TRBV28|.|TRBJ1-1|many
CASRGGGAMNTEAFF
TGTGCCAGCCGAGGGGGGGGCGCCATGAACACTGAAGCTTTCTTT
>TRBV7-2|TRBD2|TRBJ2-7|many
CASSLAPAGGGYEQYF
TGTGCCAGCAGCTTAGCGCCGGCGGGGGGGGGCTACGAGCAGTACTTC
>TRBV28|.|TRBJ1-1|many
CATITNRDPENLAEAFF
TGTGCCACCATCACTAACCGGGACCCCGAGAATTTGGCTGAAGCTTTCTTT
>TRBV5-8|TRBD1|TRBJ1-2|few
CASSLEAGGGYTF
TGTGCCAGCAGCTTGGAGGCAGGGGGGGGCTACACCTTC
>TRBV10-3|.|TRBJ2-1|.
CAISESTLPTRYNEQFF
TGTGCCATCAGTGAGTCAACCTTACCGACTAGATACAATGAGCAGTTCTTC
>TRBV12-3/TRBV12-4|.|TRBJ2-1|many
CASSSRSGTSRHEQFF
TGTGCCAGCAGTTCGCGCTCGGGAACTAGTCGTCATGAGCAGTTCTTC
>TRBV7-2|.|TRBJ2-3|many
CASSLASSAGRTDTQYF
TGTGCCAGCAGCTTAGCATCCTCTGCGGGCCGCACAGATACGCAGTATTTT
>TRBV28|TRBD1|TRBJ1-2|.
CASRPQTGLPYGYTF
TGTGCCAGCAGACCCCAGACAGGGCTCCCATATGGCTACACCTTC
>TRBV12-3/TRBV12-4|TRBD1|TRBJ1-2|many
CASSSQGAVYGYTF
TGTGCCAGCAGTTCCCAGGGGGCCGTCTATGGCTACACCTTC
>TRBV24-1|TRBD1|TRBJ2-1|.
CATSVGTGYYNEQFF
TGTGCCACCAGTGTTGGGACAGGGTACTACAATGAGCAGTTCTTC
>TRBV6-1|TRBD1|TRBJ1-4|.
CASRVTGGNEKLFF
TGTGCCAGCAGGGTGACAGGGGGTAATGAAAAACTGTTTTTT
>TRBV18|TRBD1|TRBJ2-3|.
CASSPPGQGADTQYF
TGTGCCAGCTCACCACCGGGACAGGGGGCAGATACGCAGTATTTT
>TRBV9|.|TRBJ2-5|.
CASSVAEGQETQYF
TGTGCCAGCAGCGTAGCGGAGGGGCAAGAGACCCAGTACTTC
>TRBV6-1|TRBD1|TRBJ2-7|many
CASTGQNYEQYF
TGTGCCAGCACGGGACAGAACTACGAGCAGTACTTC
>TRBV7-2|.|TRBJ1-1|many
CASSLDFAGTEAFF
TGTGCCAGCAGCTTAGATTTTGCGGGCACTGAAGCTTTCTTT
>TRBV27|.|TRBJ2-7|.
CASRGLHVPYEQYF
TGTGCCAGCAGGGGATTACACGTCCCCTACGAGCAGTACTTC
>TRBV15|.|TRBJ2-5|many
CATSRDRSLWETQYF
TGTGCCACCAGCAGAGATCGGTCACTTTGGGAGACCCAGTACTTC
>TRBV19|TRBD1|TRBJ1-5|few
CASIKYSGTGGMGNQPQHF
TGTGCCAGCATTAAATACTCCGGGACAGGGGGTATGGGCAATCAGCCCCAGCATTTT
>TRBV24-1|TRBD1|TRBJ1-5|few
CAIPDREYSNQPQHF
TGTGCCATTCCCGACAGGGAATATAGCAATCAGCCCCAGCATTTT
>TRBV20-1|.|TRBJ2-3|many
CSAPPPSGDTQYF
TGCAGTGCTCCCCCCCCCAGCGGAGATACGCAGTATTTT
>TRBV20-1|.|TRBJ1-4|few
CSARPPGQRHNEKLFF
TGCAGTGCTAGGCCCCCAGGGCAGCGACATAATGAAAAACTGTTTTTT
>TRBV9|.|TRBJ2-1|few
CASSVGRQYNEQFF
TGTGCCAGCAGCGTAGGGCGACAGTACAATGAGCAGTTCTTC
>TRBV29-1|.|TRBJ2-3|few
CSVELGAHWTDTQYF
TGCAGCGTTGAATTGGGGGCCCATTGGACAGATACGCAGTATTTT
>TRBV6-1|.|TRBJ1-1|many
CASTARIGMEAFF
TGTGCCAGCACTGCCCGTATTGGGATGGAAGCTTTCTTT
>TRBV20-1|.|TRBJ2-1|many
CSARDRTNYNEQFF
TGCAGTGCTAGAGATCGGACTAATTACAATGAGCAGTTCTTC
>TRBV30|.|TRBJ2-2|many
CAWNRERPGELFF
TGTGCCTGGAACCGGGAGAGACCCGGGGAGCTGTTTTTT
>TRBV9|.|TRBJ2-3|few
CASSVSGLSTDTQYF
TGTGCCAGCAGCGTATCGGGTCTTAGCACAGATACGCAGTATTTT
>TRBV9|TRBD2|TRBJ2-1|.
CASSAGSAGVSNEQFF
TGTGCCAGCAGCGCAGGTTCAGCGGGAGTTAGCAATGAGCAGTTCTTC